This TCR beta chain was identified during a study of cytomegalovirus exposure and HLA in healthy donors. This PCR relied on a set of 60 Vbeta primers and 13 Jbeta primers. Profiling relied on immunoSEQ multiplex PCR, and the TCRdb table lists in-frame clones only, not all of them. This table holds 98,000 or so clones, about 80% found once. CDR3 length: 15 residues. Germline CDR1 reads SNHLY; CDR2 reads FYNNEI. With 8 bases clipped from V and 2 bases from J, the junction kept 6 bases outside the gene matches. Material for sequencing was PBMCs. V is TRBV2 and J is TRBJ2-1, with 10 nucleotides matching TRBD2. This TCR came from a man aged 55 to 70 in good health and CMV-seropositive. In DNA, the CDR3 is TGTGCCAGCGATGTGAGCGGGGGGGCCTACAATGAGCAGTTCTTC. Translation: CASDVSGGAYNEQFF.